A single sample gave rise to the 22 T cell receptor beta chains below, sequenced in a study of T cells in localized non-small cell lung cancer. Profiled with immunoSEQ multiplex PCR; TCRdb holds only in-frame clones, not every one. The sample carries tens of thousands of clones, 93% recorded once. Sequencing was performed on peripheral blood, taken before any cancer treatment. Receptors originate from a female donor older than 55 with stage I lung adenocarcinoma.

This chain links TRBV6-5 with TRBJ1-1; D remains ambiguous. CDR3 length: 12 amino acids. The ends were cut back, 4 bases at V and 9 bases at J, with 12 bases in the middle. Germline V gene lookup returns CDR1 MNHEY and CDR2 SVGAGI. As DNA, the CDR3 is TGTGCCAGCAGTTTCCAGACCGGGAAAGCTTTCTTT. Translation: CASSFQTGKAFF.

The gene calls are TRBV6-1 and TRBJ1-4; the D is unclear. CDR3 length: 17 residues. V gave up 0 bases and J gave up 0 bases, with 11 bases separating them. Germline V gene data show CDR1 as MNHNS and CDR2 as SASEGT. The CDR3 bases are TGTGCCAGCAGTGAAGCCCATCAGAGCGCAACTAATGAAAAACTGTTTTTT. It translates to CASSEAHQSATNEKLFF.

The chain combines TRBV7-8 with TRBJ2-7, with no clear D. Germline V gene lookup returns CDR1 SGHVS and CDR2 FQNEAQ. Trimming removed 5 bases at V and 5 bases at J, with 10 bases between. The CDR3 sequence is 12 residues long. CDR3 amino acids: CASSLVPNEQYV. CDR3 nucleotides: TGTGCCAGCAGCCTGGTCCCCAACGAGCAGTACGTC.

The J gene is TRBJ1-5, the V gene TRBV29-1; D not resolved. Trimming removed 5 bases at V and 2 bases at J, with 19 bases between. The CDR3 contains 16 residues. The germline CDR1 and CDR2 sequences are SQVTM and ANQGSEA. CDR3 DNA sequence: TGCAGCGTTTTTTCTAGGGAATATCAAGGCAATCAGCCCCAGCATTTT. It yields the protein CSVFSREYQGNQPQHF. Variable domain in full (rest from reference TRBV29-1 and TRBJ1-5): SAVISQKPSRDICQRGTSLTIQCQVDSQVTMMFWYRQQPGQSLTLIATANQGSEATYESGFVIDKFPISRPNLTFSTLTVSNMSPEDSSIYLCSVFSREYQGNQPQHFGDGTRLSIL.

The rearrangement links TRBV18 to TRBJ1-1; 10 bases are shared with TRBD1. The CDR3 has 17 residues. CDR1 is KGHSH and CDR2 is LQKENI in the germline V gene. The trim removed 1 base at V and 2 bases at J, leaving 7 bases unmatched. CDR3 in DNA: TGTGCCAGCTCACCACAAAGACAGGGGGCATATAACACTGAAGCTTTCTTT. Translated: CASSPQRQGAYNTEAFF.

This chain uses TRBV6-5 with TRBJ2-4; 7 bases map to TRBD2. CDR1 is MNHEY, CDR2 SVGAGI, per germline. The ends lost 0 bases at V and 7 bases at J; junction bases unmatched: 9. CDR3 length: 16 amino acids. CDR3 DNA sequence: TGTGCCAGCAGTTACTCGAGCGGGGTGGGTCAGAACATTCAGTACTTC. Translating it yields CASSYSSGVGQNIQYF.

V usage is TRBV7-9 and J usage is TRBJ1-2; D gene ambiguous. Germline V gene data show CDR1 as SEHNR and CDR2 as FQNEAQ (reference sequence). Trimming pared 4 bases from V and 8 bases from J, leaving 11 bases between. This CDR3 has 12 amino acids. This CDR3 is CASSYQVIGYTF. In DNA form, the CDR3 reads TGTGCCAGCAGCTACCAAGTCATAGGCTACACCTTC.

The rearrangement links TRBV5-8 to TRBJ1-1; D might be TRBD1 (6 bases). This CDR3 has 15 residues. The germline gives CDR1 SGHTS, CDR2 YDEGEE. With 5 bases removed from V and 5 bases from J, the gap between germline ends came to 19 bases. CDR3 sequence (DNA): TGTGCCAGCAGAAAGGGGGGCCTCGGGAGTACTGAAGCTTTCTTT. Encoded protein: CASRKGGLGSTEAFF.

The V and J genes are TRBV7-9 and TRBJ2-5; 8 nucleotides line up with TRBD2. Per germline, CDR1 SEHNR and CDR2 FQNEAQ (reference sequence). V shed 0 bases and J 5 bases; nucleotides not matched to a gene: 5. This CDR3 region has 15 residues. CDR3 coding DNA: TGTGCCAGCAGCTTAGCGTGGCGGGAGGCGGAGACCCAGTACTTC. The encoded protein is CASSLAWREAETQYF.

The chain uses TRBV2 and TRBJ1-2; TRBD1 might be the D (6 bases). V was clipped by 5 bases and J by 1 base, with 11 bases between them. CDR3 length: 14 amino acids. Germline V gene sequence: CDR1 SNHLY, CDR2 FYNNEI. CDR3 DNA sequence: TGTGCCAGCAGTACCGGGACATATAACTATGGCTACACCTTC. This gives the protein CASSTGTYNYGYTF.

The chain employs TRBV5-1 and TRBJ1-4, with TRBD1 identical over 9 bases. V shed 4 bases, J shed 5 bases, and the junction held 6 bases outside the gene matches. CDR3 length equals 15 residues. Germline CDR1 SGHRS, CDR2 YFSETQ. The CDR3 is CASSPGGQGNEKLFF. CDR3 coding DNA: TGCGCCAGCAGCCCGGGGGGACAGGGAAATGAAAAACTGTTTTTT.

The gene calls are TRBV30 and TRBJ2-2, with D possibly TRBD2 on 5 matching bases. The germline V and J ends were trimmed by 0 bases and 1 base, with 15 bases remaining between them. The CDR3 contains 17 residues. Germline V gives CDR1 GTSNPN, CDR2 SVGIG (reference sequence). The CDR3 spells CAWSVQFGLRNTGELFF. As DNA, the CDR3 is TGTGCCTGGAGTGTACAGTTTGGACTCAGGAACACCGGGGAGCTGTTTTTT.

The chain combines TRBV28 with TRBJ1-1; D is possibly TRBD1 (5 bases). The CDR3 contains 14 residues. Germline-derived CDR1 and CDR2 are MDHEN and SYDVKM. Trimming pared 3 bases from V and 5 bases from J, leaving 13 bases between. CDR3: CASSFGEWGTEAFF. The CDR3 nucleotides read TGTGCCAGCAGTTTCGGGGAATGGGGGACTGAAGCTTTCTTT.

This chain links TRBV6-5 with TRBJ2-2, with TRBD2 identical over 10 bases. The CDR3 runs to 15 residues. Germline V gene sequence: CDR1 MNHEY, CDR2 SVGAGI. With 5 bases clipped from V and 5 bases from J, the junction kept 5 bases outside the gene matches. The CDR3 here is CASSTTSGITGELFF. In nucleotides, the CDR3 is TGTGCCAGCAGTACTACTAGCGGGATTACCGGGGAGCTGTTTTTT.

The chain recombines TRBV28 with TRBJ1-2, with D possibly being TRBD1 (5 bases). The germline V and J ends were trimmed by 4 bases and 8 bases, with 14 bases remaining between them. CDR3 length: 13 amino acids. The germline CDR1 and CDR2 sequences are MDHEN and SYDVKM. CDR3 DNA: TGTGCCAGCAGTTACCCGGGACGAGGCGGCTACACCTTC. Its translation: CASSYPGRGGYTF.

This clone was observed a single time. V and J are TRBV9 and TRBJ1-2, with D unresolved. CDR3 size: 13 residues. Trimming removed 0 bases from V and 5 bases from J, with 8 bases in between. From germline, CDR1 is SGDLS and CDR2 YYNGEE. The CDR3 DNA reads as TGTGCCAGCAGCGTAGATTCGTGGTATGGCTACACCTTC. Translating it yields CASSVDSWYGYTF.

J is TRBJ1-1 and V is TRBV27, with 11 bases lining up with TRBD1. Germline CDR1 and CDR2: MNHEY and SMNVEV (reference sequence). This CDR3 region has 15 residues. J was trimmed by 6 bases and V by 5 bases; bases with no gene match: 8. CDR3 protein: CASSLRTGGPSEAFF. CDR3 coding DNA: TGTGCCAGCAGTCTCCGGACAGGGGGCCCCTCTGAAGCTTTCTTT.

The V and J genes are TRBV5-1 and TRBJ2-6; 9 nucleotides line up with TRBD1. J gave up 4 bases and V 1 base, and 12 bases lay outside the gene matches. In germline, CDR1 is SGHRS, CDR2 YFSETQ. The CDR3 is 19 residues long. This CDR3 is CASSLHTGTGTSGANVLTF. The CDR3 DNA reads TGCGCCAGCAGCTTGCACACCGGGACAGGGACATCAGGGGCCAACGTCCTGACTTTC.

The gene calls are TRBV6-5 and TRBJ2-5, with D possibly matching TRBD1 (5 bases). Germline V CDR1 and CDR2: MNHEY, SVGAGI. The V gene lost 6 bases and the J gene lost 1 base, with 15 bases spanning the gap. The CDR3 is 15 amino acids. This CDR3 reads CASRGLGAGQETQYF. The CDR3 DNA follows: TGTGCCAGCAGGGGGTTAGGGGCTGGCCAAGAGACCCAGTACTTC.

The V and J genes are TRBV7-2 and TRBJ1-5; TRBD1 matches at 8 bases. The CDR3 has 16 residues. The germline gives CDR1 SGHTA, CDR2 FQGNSA. V was clipped by 2 bases and J by 4 bases; unmatched bases: 7. CDR3 sequence reads: CASSLRQGMGNQPQHF. In nucleotides, the CDR3 is TGTGCCAGCAGCTTAAGACAGGGGATGGGTAATCAGCCCCAGCATTTT.

The chain recombines TRBV19 with TRBJ1-4; TRBD1 aligns across 7 bases. CDR1 and CDR2 (germline): LNHDA, SQIVND (reference sequence). The CDR3 is made up of 12 amino acids. The ends lost 9 bases at V and 8 bases at J; junction bases unmatched: 6. The CDR3 reads CASIDRVEKLFF. CDR3 sequence (DNA): TGTGCCAGCATTGACAGGGTGGAAAAACTGTTTTTT. The variable domain in full, completed from reference TRBV19 and TRBJ1-4, reads DGGITQSPKYLFRKEGQNVTLSCEQNLNHDAMYWYRQDPGQGLRLIYYSQIVNDFQKGDIAEGYSVSREKKESFPLTVTSAQKNPTAFYLCASIDRVEKLFFGSGTQLSVL.

The CDR3 DNA sequence: TGTGCCAGTAGTATAGAACAGTTAAGGCATGGCTACACCTTC. The encoded protein is CASSIEQLRHGYTF. V usage is TRBV19 and J usage is TRBJ1-2, with D hard to call. This CDR3 has 14 residues. Per germline, CDR1 LNHDA and CDR2 SQIVND (reference sequence). V was pared by 0 bases and J by 6 bases, with 11 bases between.